This T cell receptor beta chain stems from a study of T cell clonality in common variable immunodeficiency. Notes on the study in general: In common variable immunodeficiency, TCR beta chains reportedly carried fewer deletions and N-nucleotide insertions. CVID subjects had higher TCRbeta clonality than healthy controls, most marked in about a third.

The protocol was immunoSEQ multiplex PCR, while the TCRdb copy is restricted to in-frame clones and leaves out a portion. The sample counts approximately 75,000 clones, none seen once; the ten largest own over 0.7%. This clone was counted ten times or more. Its antigen is as yet unknown. The DNA ends 3 residues before the CDR3 does, and the rest of the CDR3 is filled in from the germline J gene. The CDR3 is 15 residues long. Germline CDR1 LNHDA, CDR2 SQIVND (reference sequence). The V and J ends lost 3 bases and 7 bases, in that order; junction bases with no gene match: 9. The chain carries TRBV19 and TRBJ2-1; 7 bases line up with TRBD2. The sample comprised peripheral blood mononuclear cells. This clonotype was sampled from a person between 18 and 75 years old in good health. The sequenced part of the CDR3 DNA is TGTGCCAGTAGTATTTTAGCGGGCTCGGGGAATGAG. Translated, it gives CASSILAGSGNE. The whole CDR3 is CASSILAGSGNEQFF.